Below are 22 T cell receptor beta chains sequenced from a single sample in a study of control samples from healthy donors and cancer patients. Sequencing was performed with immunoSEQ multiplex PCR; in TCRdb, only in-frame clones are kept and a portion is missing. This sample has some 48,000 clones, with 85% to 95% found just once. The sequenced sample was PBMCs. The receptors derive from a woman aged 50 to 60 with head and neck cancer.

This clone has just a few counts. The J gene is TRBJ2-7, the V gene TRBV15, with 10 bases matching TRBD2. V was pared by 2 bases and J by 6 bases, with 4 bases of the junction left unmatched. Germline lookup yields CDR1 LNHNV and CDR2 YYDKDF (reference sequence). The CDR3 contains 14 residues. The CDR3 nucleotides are TGTGCCACCAGCAGAAGACTAGCGGGTGTCGAGCAGTACTTC. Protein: CATSRRLAGVEQYF.

This CDR3 is CSAYRGPAFF. The CDR3 bases are TGCAGTGCTTACAGGGGGCCTGCTTTCTTT. The rearrangement links TRBV20-1 to TRBJ1-1, with 9 bases fitting TRBD1. V was clipped by 5 bases and J by 11 bases; unmatched bases: 3. Germline V CDR1 and CDR2: DFQATT, SNEGSKA (reference sequence). The CDR3 runs to 10 residues.

The CDR3 protein is CSVEDPDTLNTEAFF. The CDR3 DNA reads as TGCAGCGTTGAAGATCCGGACACTCTGAACACTGAAGCTTTCTTT. The rearrangement links TRBV29-1 to TRBJ1-1; possibly TRBD1 for D (5 bases). Trimming shortened V by 0 bases and J by 0 bases, and 11 bases separated the two germline ends. The germline CDR1 and CDR2 sequences are SQVTM and ANQGSEA. There are 15 residues in the CDR3.

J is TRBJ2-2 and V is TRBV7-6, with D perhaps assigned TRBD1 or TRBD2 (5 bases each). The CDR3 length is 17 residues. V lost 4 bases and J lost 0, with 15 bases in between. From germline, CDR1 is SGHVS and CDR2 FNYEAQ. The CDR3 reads CASSSTGWGSNTGELFF. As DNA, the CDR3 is TGTGCCAGCAGCTCAACGGGATGGGGGTCGAACACCGGGGAGCTGTTTTTT.

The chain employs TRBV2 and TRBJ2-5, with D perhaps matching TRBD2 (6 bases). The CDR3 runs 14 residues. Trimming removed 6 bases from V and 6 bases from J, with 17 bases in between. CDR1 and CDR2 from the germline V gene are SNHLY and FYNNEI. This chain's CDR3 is CASREREALQTQYF. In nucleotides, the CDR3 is TGTGCCAGCAGGGAAAGGGAGGCCCTACAGACCCAGTACTTC. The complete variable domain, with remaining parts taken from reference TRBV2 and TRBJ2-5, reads EPEVTQTPSHQVTQMGQEVILRCVPISNHLYFYWYRQILGQKVEFLVSFYNNEISEKSEIFDDQFSVERPDGSNFTLKIRSTKLEDSAMYFCASREREALQTQYFGPGTRLLVL.

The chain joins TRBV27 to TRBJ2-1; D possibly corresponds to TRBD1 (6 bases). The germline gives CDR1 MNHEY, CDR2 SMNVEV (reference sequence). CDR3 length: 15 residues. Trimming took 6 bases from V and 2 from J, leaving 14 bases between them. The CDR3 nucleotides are TGTGCCAGCAGCCTACAGGGTGGGCCCTACAATGAGCAGTTCTTC. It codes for CASSLQGGPYNEQFF.

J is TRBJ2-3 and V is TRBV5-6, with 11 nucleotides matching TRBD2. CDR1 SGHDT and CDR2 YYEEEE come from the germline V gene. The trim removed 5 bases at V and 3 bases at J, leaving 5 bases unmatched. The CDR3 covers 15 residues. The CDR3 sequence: CASSPGTSGTDTQYF. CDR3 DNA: TGTGCCAGCAGTCCCGGGACTAGCGGAACAGATACGCAGTATTTT.

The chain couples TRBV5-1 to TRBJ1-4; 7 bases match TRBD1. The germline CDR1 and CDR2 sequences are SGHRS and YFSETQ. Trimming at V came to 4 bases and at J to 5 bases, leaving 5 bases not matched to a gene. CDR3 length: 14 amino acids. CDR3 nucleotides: TGCGCCAGCAGCCCGGGACAGCGGAATGAAAAACTGTTTTTT. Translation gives CASSPGQRNEKLFF.

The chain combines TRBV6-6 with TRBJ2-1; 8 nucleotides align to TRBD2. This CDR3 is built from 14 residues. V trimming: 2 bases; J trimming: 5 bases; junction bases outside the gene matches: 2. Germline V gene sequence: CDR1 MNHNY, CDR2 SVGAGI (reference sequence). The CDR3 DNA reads TGTGCCAGCAGTTACGGGACTAGTAACAATGAGCAGTTCTTC. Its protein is CASSYGTSNNEQFF.

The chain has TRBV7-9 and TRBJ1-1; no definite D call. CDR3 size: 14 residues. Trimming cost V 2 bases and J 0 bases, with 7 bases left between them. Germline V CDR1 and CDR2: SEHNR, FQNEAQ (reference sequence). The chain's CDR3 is CASSLKGLNTEAFF. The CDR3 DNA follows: TGTGCCAGCAGCTTAAAGGGATTGAACACTGAAGCTTTCTTT.

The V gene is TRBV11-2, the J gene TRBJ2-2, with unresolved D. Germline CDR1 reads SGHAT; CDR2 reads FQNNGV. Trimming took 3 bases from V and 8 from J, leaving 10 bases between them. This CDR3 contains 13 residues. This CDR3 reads CASSFNMAGELFF. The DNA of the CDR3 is TGTGCCAGCAGCTTTAATATGGCTGGGGAGCTGTTTTTT.

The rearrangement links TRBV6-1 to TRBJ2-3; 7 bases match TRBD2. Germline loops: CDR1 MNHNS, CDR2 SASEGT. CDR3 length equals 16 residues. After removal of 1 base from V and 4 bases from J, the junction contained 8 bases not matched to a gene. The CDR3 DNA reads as TGTGCCAGCAGTGAAGGAGGCGGGGGTGGCGCAGATACGCAGTATTTT. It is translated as CASSEGGGGGADTQYF.

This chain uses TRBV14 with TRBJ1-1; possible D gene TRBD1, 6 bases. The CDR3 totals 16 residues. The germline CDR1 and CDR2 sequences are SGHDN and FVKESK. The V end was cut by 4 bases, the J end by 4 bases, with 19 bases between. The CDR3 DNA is TGTGCCAGCAGCCGTCTACCCGGGGGCTCGGGCACTGAAGCTTTCTTT. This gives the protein CASSRLPGGSGTEAFF.

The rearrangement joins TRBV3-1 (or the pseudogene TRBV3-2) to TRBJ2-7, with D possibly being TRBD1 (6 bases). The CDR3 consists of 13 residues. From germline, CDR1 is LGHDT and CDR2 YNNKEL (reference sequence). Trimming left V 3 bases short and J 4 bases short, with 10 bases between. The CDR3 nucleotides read TGTGCCAGCAGCCAGACACAGGGATACGAGCAGTACTTC. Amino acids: CASSQTQGYEQYF.

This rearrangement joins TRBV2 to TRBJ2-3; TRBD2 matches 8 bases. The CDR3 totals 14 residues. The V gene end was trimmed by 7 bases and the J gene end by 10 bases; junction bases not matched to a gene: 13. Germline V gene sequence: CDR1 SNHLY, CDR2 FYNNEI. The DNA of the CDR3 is TGTGCCAGCATCCTACTCCTGGCGGGGGGAGCGCAGTATTTT. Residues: CASILLLAGGAQYF.

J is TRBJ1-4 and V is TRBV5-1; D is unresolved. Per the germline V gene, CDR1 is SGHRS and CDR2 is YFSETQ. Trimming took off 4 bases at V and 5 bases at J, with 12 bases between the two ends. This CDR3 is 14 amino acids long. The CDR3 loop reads CASSLKDRNEKLFF. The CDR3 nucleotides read TGCGCCAGCAGCCTGAAGGACCGAAATGAAAAACTGTTTTTT. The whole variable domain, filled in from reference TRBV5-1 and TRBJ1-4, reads KAGVTQTPRYLIKTRGQQVTLSCSPISGHRSVSWYQQTPGQGLQFLFEYFSETQRNKGNFPGRFSGRQFSNSRSEMNVSTLELGDSALYLCASSLKDRNEKLFFGSGTQLSVL.

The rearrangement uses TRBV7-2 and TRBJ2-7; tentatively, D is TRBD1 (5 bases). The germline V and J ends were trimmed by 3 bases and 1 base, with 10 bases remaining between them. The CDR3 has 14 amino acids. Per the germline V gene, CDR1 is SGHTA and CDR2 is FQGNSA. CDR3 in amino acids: CASSFTGASYEQYF. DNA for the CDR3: TGTGCCAGCAGCTTCACAGGTGCGTCCTACGAGCAGTACTTC.

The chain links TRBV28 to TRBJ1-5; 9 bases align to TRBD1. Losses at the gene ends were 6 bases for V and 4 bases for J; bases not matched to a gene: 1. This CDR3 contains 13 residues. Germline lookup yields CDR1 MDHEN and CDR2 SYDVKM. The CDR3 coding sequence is TGTGCCAGCAGAGGACAGGGGAATCAGCCCCAGCATTTT. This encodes CASRGQGNQPQHF.

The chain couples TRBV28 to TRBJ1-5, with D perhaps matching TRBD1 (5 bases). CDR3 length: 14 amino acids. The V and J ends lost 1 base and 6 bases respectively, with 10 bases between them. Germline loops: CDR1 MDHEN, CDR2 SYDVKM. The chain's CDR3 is CASSLSGHFQPQHF. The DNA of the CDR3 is TGTGCCAGCAGTTTATCAGGGCACTTTCAGCCCCAGCATTTT. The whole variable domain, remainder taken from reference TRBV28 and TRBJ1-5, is DVKVTQSSRYLVKRTGEKVFLECVQDMDHENMFWYRQDPGLGLRLIYFSYDVKMKEKGDIPEGYSVSREKKERFSLILESASTNQTSMYLCASSLSGHFQPQHFGDGTRLSIL.

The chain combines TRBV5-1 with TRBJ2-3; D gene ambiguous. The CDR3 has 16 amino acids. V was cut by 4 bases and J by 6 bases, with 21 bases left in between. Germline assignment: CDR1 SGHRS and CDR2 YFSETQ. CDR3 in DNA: TGCGCCAGCAGCCCCCACACCGCCACACACAGTGATACGCAGTATTTT. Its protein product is CASSPHTATHSDTQYF.

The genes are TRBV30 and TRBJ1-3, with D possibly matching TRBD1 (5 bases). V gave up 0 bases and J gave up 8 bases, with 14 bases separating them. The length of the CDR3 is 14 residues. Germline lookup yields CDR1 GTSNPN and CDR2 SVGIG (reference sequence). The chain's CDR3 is CAWSVRRGGDTIYF. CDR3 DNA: TGTGCCTGGAGTGTACGGCGGGGAGGGGACACCATATATTTT.

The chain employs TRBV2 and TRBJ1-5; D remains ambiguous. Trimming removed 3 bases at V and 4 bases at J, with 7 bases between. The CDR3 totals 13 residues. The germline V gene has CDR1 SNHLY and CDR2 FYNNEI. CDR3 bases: TGTGCCAGCAGTGACCGGGAGAATCAGCCCCAGCATTTT. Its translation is CASSDRENQPQHF. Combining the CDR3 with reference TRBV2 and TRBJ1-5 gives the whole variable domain EPEVTQTPSHQVTQMGQEVILRCVPISNHLYFYWYRQILGQKVEFLVSFYNNEISEKSEIFDDQFSVERPDGSNFTLKIRSTKLEDSAMYFCASSDRENQPQHFGDGTRLSIL.